This T cell receptor (beta chain) was documented in a study of shared clonotypes between healthy human individuals. Trimming removed 2 bases at V and 8 bases at J, with 12 bases between. The length of the CDR3 is 14 residues. The germline V gene has CDR1 MRHNA and CDR2 SNTAGT. Libraries were prepared by immunoSEQ multiplex PCR; TCRdb keeps only in-frame clonotypes and omits some of them. The data hold 2 million to 2.5 million clones, with about 94% observed a single time. Specimen: naive CD4+ T cells sorted from blood. Subset described: CD45RA+ positively selected. The TCR was taken from a man in his late teens or twenties in good health. The chain is built from TRBV6-4 and TRBJ1-4, with D perhaps matching TRBD1 (5 bases). In DNA, the CDR3 is TGTGCCAGCAGTGACCGCGGGGGATGGGAAAAACTGTTTTTT. This gives the protein CASSDRGGWEKLFF.